A single sample is the source of the 4 T cell receptor beta chains below, sequenced in a study of OX40 agonist ivuxolimab in advanced cancers. Method: immunoSEQ multiplex PCR; TCRdb's copy keeps in-frame clones and lacks some. The sample has over 65,000 clones; 90% are singletons. The sequencing here drew on CD4+ or CD8+ T cells sorted from blood, taken in a trial of the OX40 agonist ivuxolimab. Every receptor here comes from an adult with an advanced solid tumor such as melanoma, head and neck, liver or kidney cancer.

CDR3 coding DNA: TGTGCCAGCTCCCATCCCGGGTCCAGGGGCCACGAGCAGTACTTC. Residues: CASSHPGSRGHEQYF. V is TRBV11-1 and J is TRBJ2-7; D is possibly TRBD1 (6 bases). Germline lookup yields CDR1 SGHAT and CDR2 FQDESV (reference sequence). Trimming removed 8 bases from V and 5 bases from J, with 22 bases in between. The CDR3 spans 15 residues.

The V call is TRBV30, the J call TRBJ2-3; D gene ambiguous. Germline CDR1 reads GTSNPN; CDR2 reads SVGIG (reference sequence). This CDR3 contains 12 residues. V lost 5 bases to trimming and J lost 6 bases, with 12 bases between them. The CDR3: CAWSAAFDTQYF. CDR3 coding DNA: TGTGCCTGGTCAGCAGCGTTTGATACGCAGTATTTT.

The rearrangement links TRBV4-1 to TRBJ1-4; D is undetermined. Germline CDR1 is MGHRA and CDR2 is YSYEKL. The V end was cut by 0 bases, the J end by 8 bases, with 10 bases between. CDR3 size: 14 residues. This CDR3 is CASSQERIGEKLFF. As DNA, the CDR3 is TGCGCCAGCAGCCAAGAGCGGATCGGAGAAAAACTGTTTTTT.

The V and J genes are TRBV4-3 and TRBJ2-5, with TRBD2 identical over 9 bases. Germline V CDR1 and CDR2: LGHNA, YSLEER. This CDR3 contains 16 residues. Losses at the gene ends were 2 bases for V and 5 bases for J; bases not matched to a gene: 9. In DNA form, the CDR3 reads TGCGCCAGCAGCCAAAACCGAGCGGGGGGCTGGGAGACCCAGTACTTC. This encodes CASSQNRAGGWETQYF.